This T cell receptor beta chain was sequenced in a study of cytomegalovirus exposure and HLA in healthy donors. This clone was picked up one time. Its antigen is unidentified. At one end the junction does not follow the germline gene, possibly because of a read error. The CDR3 sequence is 17 residues long. Germline V lookup: CDR1 SEHNR, CDR2 FQNEAQ (reference sequence). The study ran its PCR with 60 Vbeta and 13 Jbeta primers. Produced via immunoSEQ multiplex PCR; TCRdb's table is partial and in-frame only. This table holds under 200,000 clones, roughly four fifths found once. Overall study findings and caveats: The authors reported that TCR beta sequences could predict HLA-A and HLA-B alleles. These predictions were accurate for most subjects in the first cohort.

What was sequenced was PBMCs. J is TRBJ1-2 and V is TRBV7-9, with D unresolved. The receptor's source is a woman in her thirties in good health and CMV-seropositive. CDR3 nucleotides: TGTTCCAGCAGTCCGCGGGTTCCCGTTTCAGTGGGGAGGGGCTACACCTTC. Protein: CSSSPRVPVSVGRGYTF.